This T cell receptor (beta chain) was observed in a study of blood T cell repertoires in COVID-19. At the level of the study: COVID-19 samples, acute and convalescent, were from the United States, Italy and Spain.

In the original workflow: Reference gene primer amplification yielded estimated nucleated cell counts. Repertoires were generated with immunoSEQ multiplex PCR, while TCRdb's copy carries only in-frame clones and drops some. The V and J calls and clone size are taken from that table; D and trimming were inferred from the DNA. Of some 150,000 clones listed, around 87% are singletons. CDR1 and CDR2 (germline): SGHVS, FQNEAQ. V was shortened by 5 bases and J by 5 bases, with 10 bases between the two germline ends. The CDR3 spans 13 residues. The V call is TRBV7-8, the J call TRBJ1-5, with D perhaps matching TRBD1 (5 bases). The receptor was isolated from a woman under 40 with acute COVID-19. Input material: PBMCs or T cells enriched from blood (not recorded which). This CDR3 reads CASSRGRDQPQHF. The DNA of the CDR3 is TGTGCCAGCAGCCGGGGCCGAGATCAGCCCCAGCATTTT.